What follows are 9 T cell receptor beta chains derived from one specimen sequenced in a study of shared clonotypes between healthy human individuals. The protocol was immunoSEQ multiplex PCR, while the TCRdb copy is restricted to in-frame clones and leaves out a portion. The data contain about 530,000 clones, approximately 79% of them singletons. Specimen: PBMCs. The receptors stem from a woman aged 40 to 55 in good health. Some clones in this sample may be carry-over from other donors' samples.

V gene TRBV2 combines with J gene TRBJ2-3; 10 positions agree with TRBD2. The CDR3 has 17 amino acids. Unmatched junction bases numbered 10, after V lost 1 base and J lost 6 bases. The V gene's germline CDR1 is SNHLY and CDR2 FYNNEI. CDR3 loop: CASSEGGASGSRDTQYF. The CDR3 DNA sequence: TGTGCCAGCAGTGAAGGGGGGGCTAGCGGGAGTCGGGATACGCAGTATTTT.

The chain uses TRBV7-2 and TRBJ2-7; the match to TRBD1 covers 9 bases. This CDR3 region has 16 residues. Germline loops: CDR1 SGHTA, CDR2 FQGNSA. Losses at the gene ends were 5 bases for V and 5 bases for J; bases not matched to a gene: 13. The CDR3 reads CASSGGSGQGRHEQYF. The DNA for the CDR3 is TGTGCCAGCAGCGGGGGGTCGGGACAGGGTCGCCACGAGCAGTACTTC.

The rearrangement links TRBV19 to TRBJ2-7; 7 bases map to TRBD1. Germline V gives CDR1 LNHDA, CDR2 SQIVND (reference sequence). V was clipped by 5 bases and J by 0 bases; unmatched bases: 7. The CDR3 length is 15 residues. CDR3 residues: CASSPRTGYSYEQYF. The CDR3 bases are TGTGCCAGTAGTCCGCGGACAGGATACTCCTACGAGCAGTACTTC.

This chain joins TRBV28 and TRBJ1-2; 10 nucleotides line up with TRBD1. The CDR3 spans 15 residues. The V gene end was trimmed by 6 bases and the J gene end by 4 bases; junction bases not matched to a gene: 8. CDR1 and CDR2 (germline): MDHEN, SYDVKM. CDR3 sequence reads: CASSLSTGGSYGYTF. The CDR3 DNA is TGTGCCAGCAGCCTCTCGACAGGGGGCTCCTATGGCTACACCTTC.

The gene calls are TRBV28 and TRBJ2-5; 7 nucleotides line up with TRBD1. V shed 5 bases, J shed 2 bases, and the junction held 5 bases outside the gene matches. The CDR3 is 14 amino acids. CDR1 is MDHEN and CDR2 is SYDVKM in the germline V gene. The CDR3 here is CASSITGVQETQYF. CDR3 in DNA: TGTGCCAGCAGTATCACAGGGGTACAAGAGACCCAGTACTTC.

This clone was observed a few times. V usage is TRBV4-3 and J usage is TRBJ1-4; D call uncertain. The ends were cut back, 3 bases at V and 7 bases at J, with 9 bases in the middle. Germline assignment: CDR1 LGHNA and CDR2 YSLEER. CDR3 size: 13 residues. For the CDR3, the DNA is TGCGCCAGCAGCCAGAGGGCTGGTGAAAAACTGTTTTTT. It specifies CASSQRAGEKLFF.

J is TRBJ1-3 and V is TRBV18; D gene unclear. Per the germline V gene, CDR1 is KGHSH and CDR2 is LQKENI. CDR3 size: 16 residues. Trimming removed 3 bases at V and 0 bases at J, with 12 bases between. CDR3: CASSPGAPRSGNTIYF. In DNA, the CDR3 is TGTGCCAGCTCACCCGGTGCACCCCGCTCTGGAAACACCATATATTTT.

This clone was seen at least ten times. This chain links TRBV11-2 with TRBJ2-1, with 7 bases that match TRBD1. This CDR3 has 14 residues. V trimming: 5 bases; J trimming: 4 bases; junction bases outside the gene matches: 5. Per the germline V gene, CDR1 is SGHAT and CDR2 is FQNNGV. The CDR3 sequence is CASSPGQPYNEQFF. CDR3 DNA: TGTGCCAGCAGCCCGGGACAGCCATACAATGAGCAGTTCTTC.

At least ten counts were recorded for this clone. The J gene is TRBJ1-1, the V gene TRBV7-2, with D perhaps matching TRBD1 (6 bases). This CDR3 has 16 amino acids. Germline CDR1 SGHTA, CDR2 FQGNSA. V lost 5 bases and J 3 bases, leaving 19 bases between the germline ends. In DNA, the CDR3 is TGTGCCAGCAGCCCCATGACCAGGGGCTGGGACACTGAAGCTTTCTTT. This gives the protein CASSPMTRGWDTEAFF.